This T cell receptor (beta chain) is drawn from a study of blood T cell repertoires in COVID-19. Study details: COVID-19 samples, acute and convalescent, were from the United States, Italy and Spain. The analysed material was cDNA or gDNA that came from T cells, B-cell-depleted T cells, or PBMCs.

Cohort 3 donors counted as recovered after two negative PCRs, clearance, or resolved symptoms. Data came from immunoSEQ multiplex PCR; TCRdb stores just in-frame clones and leaves some out. Counted here are approximately 130,000 clones, less than 90% occurring once; the ten biggest clones make up 18%. V trimming: 6 bases; J trimming: 2 bases; junction bases outside the gene matches: 9. The length of the CDR3 is 14 residues. Germline loops: CDR1 SQVTM, CDR2 ANQGSEA. Sequenced input: PBMCs or T cells enriched from blood (not recorded which). The chain couples TRBV29-1 to TRBJ2-5, with 7 bases identical to TRBD1. This TCR came from a man aged 30 to 45 who had recovered from COVID-19. The chain's CDR3 is CSVGTGATQETQYF. In nucleotides, the CDR3 is TGCAGCGTGGGAACAGGGGCGACTCAAGAGACCCAGTACTTC.